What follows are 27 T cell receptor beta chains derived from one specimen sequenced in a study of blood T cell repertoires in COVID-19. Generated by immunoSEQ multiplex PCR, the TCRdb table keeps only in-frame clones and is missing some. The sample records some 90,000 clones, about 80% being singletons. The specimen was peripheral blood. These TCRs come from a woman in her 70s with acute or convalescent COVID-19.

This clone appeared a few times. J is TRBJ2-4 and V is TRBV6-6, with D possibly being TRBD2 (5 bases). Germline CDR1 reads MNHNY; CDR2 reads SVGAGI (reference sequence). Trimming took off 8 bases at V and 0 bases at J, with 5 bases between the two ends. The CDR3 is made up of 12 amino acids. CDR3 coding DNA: TGTGCCAGCGGAGGAGCCAAAAACATTCAGTACTTC. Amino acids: CASGGAKNIQYF.

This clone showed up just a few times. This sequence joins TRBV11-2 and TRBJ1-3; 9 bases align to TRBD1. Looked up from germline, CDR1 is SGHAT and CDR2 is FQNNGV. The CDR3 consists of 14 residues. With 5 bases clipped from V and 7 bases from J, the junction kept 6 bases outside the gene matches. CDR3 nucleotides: TGTGCCAGCAGCCTCGGGACAGGGAAGAACACCATATATTTT. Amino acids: CASSLGTGKNTIYF.

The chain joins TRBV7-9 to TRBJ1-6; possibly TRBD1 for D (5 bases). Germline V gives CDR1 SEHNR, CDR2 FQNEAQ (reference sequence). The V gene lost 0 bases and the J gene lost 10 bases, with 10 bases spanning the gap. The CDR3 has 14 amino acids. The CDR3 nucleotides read TGTGCCAGCAGCTTAGCGGGGGGAGGGTCACCCCTCCACTTT. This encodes CASSLAGGGSPLHF.

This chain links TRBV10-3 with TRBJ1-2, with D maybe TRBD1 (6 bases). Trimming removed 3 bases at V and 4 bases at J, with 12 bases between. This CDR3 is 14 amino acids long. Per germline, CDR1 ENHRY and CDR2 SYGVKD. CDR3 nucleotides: TGTGCCATCAGTGACATCGGGACATCCTATGGCTACACCTTC. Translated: CAISDIGTSYGYTF.

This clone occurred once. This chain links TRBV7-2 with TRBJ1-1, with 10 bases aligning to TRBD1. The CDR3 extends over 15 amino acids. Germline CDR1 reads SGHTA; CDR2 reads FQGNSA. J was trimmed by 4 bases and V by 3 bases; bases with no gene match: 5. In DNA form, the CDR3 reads TGTGCCAGCAGCTTTGACAGGGGGCGTAGCACTGAAGCTTTCTTT. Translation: CASSFDRGRSTEAFF.

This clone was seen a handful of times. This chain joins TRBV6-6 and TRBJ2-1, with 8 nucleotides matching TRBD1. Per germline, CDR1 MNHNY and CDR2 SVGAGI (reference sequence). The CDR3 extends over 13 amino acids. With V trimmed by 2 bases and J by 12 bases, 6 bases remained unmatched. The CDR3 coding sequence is TGTGCCAGCAGTTACCCGGGACAGGATCCGCAGTTCTTC. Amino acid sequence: CASSYPGQDPQFF.

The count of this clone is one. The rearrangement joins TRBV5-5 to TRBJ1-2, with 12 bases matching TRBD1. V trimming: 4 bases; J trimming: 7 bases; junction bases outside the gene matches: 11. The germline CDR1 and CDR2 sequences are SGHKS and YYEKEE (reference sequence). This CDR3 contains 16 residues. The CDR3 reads CASSPGQGARSSGYTF. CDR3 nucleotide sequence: TGTGCCAGCAGCCCGGGACAGGGGGCCAGGTCTAGTGGCTACACCTTC.

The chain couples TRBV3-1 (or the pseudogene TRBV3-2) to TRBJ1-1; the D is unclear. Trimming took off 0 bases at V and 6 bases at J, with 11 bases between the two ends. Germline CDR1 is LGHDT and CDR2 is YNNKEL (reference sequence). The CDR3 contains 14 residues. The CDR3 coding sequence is TGTGCCAGCAGCCAAGATCGTCTCGGGTCTGAAGCTTTCTTT. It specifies CASSQDRLGSEAFF.

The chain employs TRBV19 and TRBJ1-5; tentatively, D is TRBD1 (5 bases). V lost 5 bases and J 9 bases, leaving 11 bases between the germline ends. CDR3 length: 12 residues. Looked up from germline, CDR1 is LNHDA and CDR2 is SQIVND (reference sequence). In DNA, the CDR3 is TGTGCCAGTAGTGGGGGAGGACGGCCCCAGCATTTT. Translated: CASSGGGRPQHF.

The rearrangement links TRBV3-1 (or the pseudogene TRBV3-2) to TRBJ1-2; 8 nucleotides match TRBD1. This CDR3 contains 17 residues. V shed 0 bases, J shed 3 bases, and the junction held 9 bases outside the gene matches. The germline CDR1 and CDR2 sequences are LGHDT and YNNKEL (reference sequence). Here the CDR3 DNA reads TGTGCCAGCAGCCAAGATTCCTCCGGGACAGGCGACTATGGCTACACCTTC. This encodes CASSQDSSGTGDYGYTF.

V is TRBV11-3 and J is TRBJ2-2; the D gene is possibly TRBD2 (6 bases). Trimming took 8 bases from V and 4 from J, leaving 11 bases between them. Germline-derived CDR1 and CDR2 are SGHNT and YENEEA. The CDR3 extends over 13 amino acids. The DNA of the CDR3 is TGTGCCAGCTCGGGAGCGCGCACCGGGGAGCTGTTTTTT. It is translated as CASSGARTGELFF.

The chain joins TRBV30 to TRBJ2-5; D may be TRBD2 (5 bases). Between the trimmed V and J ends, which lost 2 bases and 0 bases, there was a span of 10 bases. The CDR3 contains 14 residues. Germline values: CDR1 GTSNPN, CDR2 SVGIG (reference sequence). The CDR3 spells CAWSFGDNQETQYF. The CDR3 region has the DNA TGTGCCTGGAGTTTCGGGGATAACCAAGAGACCCAGTACTTC.

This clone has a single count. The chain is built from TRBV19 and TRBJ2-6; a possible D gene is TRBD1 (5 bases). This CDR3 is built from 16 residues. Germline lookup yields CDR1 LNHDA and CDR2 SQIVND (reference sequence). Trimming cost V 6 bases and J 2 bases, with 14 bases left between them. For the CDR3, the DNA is TGTGCCAGTAGGGGGCCACCGCCTCCTGGGGCCAACGTCCTGACTTTC. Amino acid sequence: CASRGPPPPGANVLTF.

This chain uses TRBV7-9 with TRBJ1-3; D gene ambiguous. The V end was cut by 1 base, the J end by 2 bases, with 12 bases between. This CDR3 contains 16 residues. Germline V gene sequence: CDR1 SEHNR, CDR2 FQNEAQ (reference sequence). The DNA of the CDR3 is TGTGCCAGCAGCTTAGAACTCAGTGGAGCTGGAAACACCATATATTTT. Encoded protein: CASSLELSGAGNTIYF.

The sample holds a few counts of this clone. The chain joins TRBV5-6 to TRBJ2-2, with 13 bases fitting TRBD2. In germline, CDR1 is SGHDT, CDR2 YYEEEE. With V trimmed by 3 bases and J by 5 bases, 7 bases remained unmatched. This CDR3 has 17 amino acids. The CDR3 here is CASSWGTSGTGTGELFF. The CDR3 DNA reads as TGTGCCAGCAGCTGGGGGACTAGCGGGACGGGAACCGGGGAGCTGTTTTTT.

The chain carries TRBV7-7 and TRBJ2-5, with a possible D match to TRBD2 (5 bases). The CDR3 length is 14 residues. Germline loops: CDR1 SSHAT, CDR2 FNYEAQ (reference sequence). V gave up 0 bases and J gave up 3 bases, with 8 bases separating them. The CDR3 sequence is CASSLAYGKETQYF. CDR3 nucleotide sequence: TGTGCCAGCAGCTTAGCCTACGGGAAAGAGACCCAGTACTTC.

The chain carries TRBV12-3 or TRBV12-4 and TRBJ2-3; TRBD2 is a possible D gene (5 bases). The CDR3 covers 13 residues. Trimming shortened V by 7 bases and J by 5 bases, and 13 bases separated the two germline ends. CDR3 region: CASTNGLLDTQYF. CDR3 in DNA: TGTGCCAGCACCAACGGACTTCTAGATACGCAGTATTTT.

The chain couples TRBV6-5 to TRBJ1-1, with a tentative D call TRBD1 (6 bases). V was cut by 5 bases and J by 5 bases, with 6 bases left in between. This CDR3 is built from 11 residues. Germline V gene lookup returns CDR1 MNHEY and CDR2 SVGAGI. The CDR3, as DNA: TGTGCCAGCAGTCAGGGGACTGAAGCTTTCTTT. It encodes CASSQGTEAFF.

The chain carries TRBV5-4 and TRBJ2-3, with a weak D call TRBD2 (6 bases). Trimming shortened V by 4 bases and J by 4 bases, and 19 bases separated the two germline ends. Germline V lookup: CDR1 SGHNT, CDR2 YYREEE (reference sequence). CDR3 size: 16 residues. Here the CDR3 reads CASSRPTPGEADTQYF. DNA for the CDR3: TGTGCCAGCAGCCGCCCTACTCCCGGGGAGGCAGATACGCAGTATTTT.

In DNA form, the CDR3 reads TGCGCCAGCAGTGAACAAGCGTCCTACAATGAGCAGTTCTTC. Translated, it gives CASSEQASYNEQFF. The rearrangement uses TRBV10-1 and TRBJ2-1, with no clear D. With 3 bases removed from V and 1 base from J, the gap between germline ends came to 7 bases. The CDR3 is 14 residues long. Germline lookup yields CDR1 WNHNN and CDR2 SYGVQD (reference sequence).

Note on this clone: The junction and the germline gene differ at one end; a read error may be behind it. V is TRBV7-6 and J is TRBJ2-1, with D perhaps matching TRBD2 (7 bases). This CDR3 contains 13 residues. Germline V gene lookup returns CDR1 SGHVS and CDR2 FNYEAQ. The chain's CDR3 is CASSGGAGTAPVF. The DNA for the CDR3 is TGTGCCAGCAGCGGGGGGGCCGGGACCGCTCCGGTCTTC. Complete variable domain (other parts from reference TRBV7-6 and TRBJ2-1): GAGVSQSPRYKVTKRGQDVALRCDPISGHVSLYWYRQALGQGPEFLTYFNYEAQQDKSGLPNDRFSAERPEGSISTLTIQRTEQRDSAMYRCASSGGAGTAPVFGPGTRLTVL.

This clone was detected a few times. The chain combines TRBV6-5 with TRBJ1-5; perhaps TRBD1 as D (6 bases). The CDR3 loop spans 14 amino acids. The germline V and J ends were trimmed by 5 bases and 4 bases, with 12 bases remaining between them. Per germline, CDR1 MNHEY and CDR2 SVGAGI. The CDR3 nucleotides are TGTGCCAGCAGTATCGACAGGACGAATCAGCCCCAGCATTTT. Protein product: CASSIDRTNQPQHF.

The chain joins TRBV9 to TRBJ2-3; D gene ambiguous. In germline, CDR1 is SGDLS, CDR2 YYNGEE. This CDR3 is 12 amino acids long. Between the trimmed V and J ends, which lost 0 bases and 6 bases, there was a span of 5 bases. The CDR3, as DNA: TGTGCCAGCAGCGTAGCTTCGGATACGCAGTATTTT. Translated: CASSVASDTQYF.

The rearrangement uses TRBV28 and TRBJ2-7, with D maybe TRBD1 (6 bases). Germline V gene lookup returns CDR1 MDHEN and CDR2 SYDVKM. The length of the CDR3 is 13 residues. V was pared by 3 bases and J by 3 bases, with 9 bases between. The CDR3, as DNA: TGTGCCAGCAGTTTCCCAGGGGTCTACGAGCAGTACTTC. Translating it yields CASSFPGVYEQYF.

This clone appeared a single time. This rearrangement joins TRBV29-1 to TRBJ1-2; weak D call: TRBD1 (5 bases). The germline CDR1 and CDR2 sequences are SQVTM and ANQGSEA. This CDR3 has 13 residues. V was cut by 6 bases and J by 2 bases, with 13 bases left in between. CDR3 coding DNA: TGCAGCGTAGGCGCAGGGATGAACTATGGCTACACCTTC. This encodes CSVGAGMNYGYTF.

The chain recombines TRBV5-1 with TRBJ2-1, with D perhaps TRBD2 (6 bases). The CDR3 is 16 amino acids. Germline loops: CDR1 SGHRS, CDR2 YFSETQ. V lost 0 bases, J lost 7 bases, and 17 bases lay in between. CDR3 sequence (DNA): TGCGCCAGCAGCTTGGAGGTAGGGCGGGGCGGGAATGAGCAGTTCTTC. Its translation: CASSLEVGRGGNEQFF.

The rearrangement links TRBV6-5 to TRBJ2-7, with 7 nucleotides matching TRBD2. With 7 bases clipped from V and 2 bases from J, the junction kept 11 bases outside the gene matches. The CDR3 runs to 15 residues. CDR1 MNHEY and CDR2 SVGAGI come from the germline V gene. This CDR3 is CASTYPGTTTYEQYF. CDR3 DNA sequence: TGTGCCAGCACCTACCCCGGGACTACCACCTACGAGCAGTACTTC.